This paragraph covers one T cell receptor (beta chain) sequence. Its specificity is unknown. A marrow graft followed busulfan-fludarabine conditioning, with cyclophosphamide on days +3 and +4. This CDR3 is 11 amino acids long. V trimming: 3 bases; J trimming: 13 bases; junction bases outside the gene matches: 4. CDR1 KGHSH and CDR2 LQKENI come from the germline V gene. These data come from a study of T cells after posttransplantation cyclophosphamide. Overall study findings and caveats: Recipient CMV seropositivity and CMV reactivation strongly tracked TRB clonality. Tissue-infiltrating T cells from skin or gut overlapped little with blood T cells. Donor-recipient repertoire similarity was low at 1-2 months, rising over year one.

This table comes from immunoSEQ multiplex PCR, and its TCRdb copy is limited to in-frame clones, with some not included. The repertoire holds approximately 40,000 clones, with around 80% as singletons. J is TRBJ2-7 and V is TRBV18; 9 bases are shared with TRBD1. The source of this sequence is a female patient in her thirties or forties who received an allogeneic stem cell transplant from a related donor, was CMV-positive, and had no GVHD. T cells may partly derive from the graft donor. This specimen consisted of CD4+ T cells sorted from blood, obtained roughly 1,900 days after a stem cell transplant with posttransplant cyclophosphamide. CDR3: CASSPGQGFYF. The CDR3, as DNA: TGTGCCAGCTCACCCGGACAGGGGTTTTACTTC.